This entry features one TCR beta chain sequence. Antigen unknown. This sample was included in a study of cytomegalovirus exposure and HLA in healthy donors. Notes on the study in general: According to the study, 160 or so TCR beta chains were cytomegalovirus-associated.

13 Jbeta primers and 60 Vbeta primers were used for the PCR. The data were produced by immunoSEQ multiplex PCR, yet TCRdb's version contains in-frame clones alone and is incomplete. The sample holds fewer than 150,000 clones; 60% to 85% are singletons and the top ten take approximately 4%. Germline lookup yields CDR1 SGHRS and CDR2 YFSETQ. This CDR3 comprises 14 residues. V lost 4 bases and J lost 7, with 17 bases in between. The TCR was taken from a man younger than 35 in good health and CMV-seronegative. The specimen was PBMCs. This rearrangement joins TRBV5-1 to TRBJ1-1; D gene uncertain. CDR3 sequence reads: CASSPEGGNYEAFF. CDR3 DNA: TGCGCCAGCAGCCCTGAGGGCGGCAACTATGAAGCTTTCTTT.